This T cell receptor beta chain emerged from a study of cytomegalovirus exposure and HLA in healthy donors. General observations from the study: V- and J-gene trimming of TCR beta was linked (in a later analysis) to a missense DCLRE1C variant. Productive rates of about 87% or about 30% were seen for most TCR beta V segments in an earlier analysis.

Comment on this clone: Antigen: not known.

PCR was performed using 60 Vbeta and 13 Jbeta primers. Using immunoSEQ multiplex PCR, the repertoire was profiled, and TCRdb retains in-frame clones only, with some absent. The sample holds roughly 220,000 clones, 70% seen once. CDR3 length: 16 amino acids. Unmatched junction bases numbered 5, after V lost 1 base and J lost 0 bases. The V gene's germline CDR1 is MNHEY and CDR2 SVGAGI. The TCR was taken from a man aged 35-49 years in good health and CMV-seropositive. The V call is TRBV6-5, the J call TRBJ1-1; 7 bases match TRBD1. Source material: PBMCs. The chain's CDR3 is CASSYLPTGMNTEAFF. Here the CDR3 DNA reads TGTGCCAGCAGTTACTTACCGACAGGGATGAACACTGAAGCTTTCTTT.